One and the same sample provided the 11 T cell receptor beta chains below, sequenced in a study of blood T cell repertoires in COVID-19. The assay was immunoSEQ multiplex PCR, and TCRdb's table has in-frame clones only and misses some. The sample lists 150,000 to 250,000 clones; roughly four fifths were seen once. Material: PBMCs or T cells enriched from blood (not recorded which). The receptor source for this set is a man between 35 and 55 years old who had recovered from COVID-19.

The chain employs TRBV14 and TRBJ2-1; 8 nucleotides agree with TRBD2. CDR1 and CDR2 from the germline V gene are SGHDN and FVKESK. V lost 0 bases to trimming and J lost 14 bases; unmatched junction nucleotides: 6. CDR3 length equals 13 residues. CDR3 in amino acids: CASSQDHSGREFF. The CDR3 DNA reads TGTGCCAGCAGCCAAGACCATTCCGGGAGGGAGTTCTTC.

The chain carries TRBV6-2 or TRBV6-3 and TRBJ2-7; a possible D gene is TRBD2 (5 bases). Germline CDR1 MNHEY, CDR2 SVGEGT. Trimming removed 2 bases at V and 4 bases at J, with 15 bases between. CDR3 size: 15 residues. The CDR3 protein is CASSYDALPGYEQYV. CDR3 bases: TGTGCCAGCAGTTACGACGCGCTCCCGGGGTACGAGCAGTACGTC.

This chain joins TRBV7-3 and TRBJ2-5; 7 positions match TRBD2. V shed 5 bases and J 2 bases; nucleotides not matched to a gene: 5. The CDR3 totals 14 residues. CDR1 is SGHTA, CDR2 FQGTGA, per germline. The CDR3 sequence: CASSPTSVQETQYF. Here the CDR3 DNA reads TGTGCCAGCAGCCCTACTAGCGTTCAAGAGACCCAGTACTTC.

V and J are TRBV4-3 and TRBJ2-7; 8 positions agree with TRBD1. Germline-derived CDR1 and CDR2 are LGHNA and YSLEER. The V and J ends lost 4 bases and 3 bases, in that order; junction bases with no gene match: 5. This CDR3 is 14 amino acids long. The CDR3 sequence: CASSPTGVGYEQYF. CDR3 DNA: TGCGCCAGCAGCCCGACAGGGGTCGGCTACGAGCAGTACTTC.

The chain is built from TRBV7-2 and TRBJ2-7; 8 bases align to TRBD1. CDR1 is SGHTA, CDR2 FQGNSA, per germline. The CDR3 loop spans 15 amino acids. The V and J ends lost 0 bases and 7 bases, in that order; junction bases with no gene match: 8. CDR3 in amino acids: CASSLARTGSLEQYF. The CDR3 DNA sequence: TGTGCCAGCAGCTTAGCCCGGACAGGGAGTCTGGAGCAGTACTTC.

J is TRBJ2-7 and V is TRBV5-6; no reliable D call. Trimming shortened V by 0 bases and J by 3 bases, and 13 bases separated the two germline ends. Germline V CDR1 and CDR2: SGHDT, YYEEEE. The CDR3 spans 15 residues. The CDR3 DNA reads TGTGCCAGCAGCTTGGGGTCGACATTACGCTACGAGCAGTACGTC. Its protein product is CASSLGSTLRYEQYV.

The chain combines TRBV5-1 with TRBJ2-7; 10 nucleotides align to TRBD1. Losses at the gene ends were 4 bases for V and 3 bases for J; bases not matched to a gene: 7. The CDR3 consists of 15 residues. Germline V gives CDR1 SGHRS, CDR2 YFSETQ. The CDR3 sequence: CASSPGTGVSYEQYF. The DNA for the CDR3 is TGCGCCAGCAGCCCCGGGACAGGGGTAAGCTACGAGCAGTACTTC.

This sequence joins TRBV3-1 (or the pseudogene TRBV3-2) and TRBJ1-3, with a weak D call TRBD1 (6 bases). The V end was cut by 1 base, the J end by 3 bases, with 7 bases between. The V gene's germline CDR1 is LGHDT and CDR2 YNNKEL (reference sequence). CDR3 length equals 14 residues. The CDR3 nucleotides are TGTGCCAGCAGCCAAGTACAGGGTGGAAACACCATATATTTT. It is translated as CASSQVQGGNTIYF.

V gene TRBV10-3 combines with J gene TRBJ2-5, with TRBD1 as a possible D gene (5 bases). Looked up from germline, CDR1 is ENHRY and CDR2 is SYGVKD. Trimming removed 3 bases from V and 1 base from J, with 12 bases in between. The CDR3 sequence is 15 residues long. The CDR3 nucleotides read TGTGCCATCAGTGAATCCCGACAGATCCAAGAGACCCAGTACTTC. This encodes CAISESRQIQETQYF.

The rearrangement joins TRBV27 to TRBJ2-1, with no clear D. Trimming cost V 6 bases and J 3 bases, with 15 bases left between them. There are 15 residues in the CDR3. Germline V lookup: CDR1 MNHEY, CDR2 SMNVEV (reference sequence). The CDR3 loop reads CASSRTSRSYNEQFF. CDR3 coding DNA: TGTGCCAGCAGCCGCACTTCCCGAAGCTACAATGAGCAGTTCTTC.

The gene calls are TRBV30 and TRBJ2-5; 7 nucleotides align to TRBD2. Trimming cost V 2 bases and J 7 bases; bases outside gene matches: 16. The CDR3 consists of 16 residues. CDR1 and CDR2 from the germline V gene are GTSNPN and SVGIG (reference sequence). CDR3 in amino acids: CAWSSGGSSSGGTQYF. DNA of the CDR3: TGTGCCTGGAGTTCCGGCGGGAGCTCCTCGGGCGGGACCCAGTACTTC. Full variable domain (rest looked up from reference TRBV30 and TRBJ2-5): SQTIHQWPATLVQPVGSPLSLECTVEGTSNPNLYWYRQAAGRGLQLLFYSVGIGQISSEVPQNLSASRPQDRQFILSSKKLLLSDSGFYLCAWSSGGSSSGGTQYFGPGTRLLVL.